This TCR beta chain came from a study of cytomegalovirus exposure and HLA in healthy donors. Across the study: One earlier analysis, a look at roughly 180 million T cells, found 100 million to 130 million unique TCR beta sequences. The Caucasian-associated ancestry cluster held roughly 81% of around 380 genotyped donors.

In nominal health when sampled, donors likely had unrecorded immune exposures nonetheless. The CDR3 has 13 residues. V dropped 0 bases and J dropped 7 bases, with 9 bases sitting between them. Germline V lookup: CDR1 SEHNR, CDR2 FQNEAQ (reference sequence). A multiplex PCR was run with 60 Vbeta primers and 13 Jbeta primers. TCRdb's copy holds only in-frame clones and misses some; the assay was immunoSEQ multiplex PCR. The sample records around 160,000 clones, roughly 85% being singletons. The specimen sequenced was PBMCs. The chain employs TRBV7-9 and TRBJ1-2, with D uncertain. The source of this sequence is a male donor in good health and CMV-seropositive. Here the CDR3 DNA reads TGTGCCAGCAGCTTAGCCCGGGATCTTGGCTACACCTTC. Its translation: CASSLARDLGYTF.